These 26 T cell receptor beta chains were sequenced from one sample in a study of blood T cells in healthy people across ages. Alongside a J-beta primer mix, a sample-barcoded 5' primer served in a second PCR lasting about 7 to 11 cycles. Via MiXCR, TCRdb re-called the 5' RACE reads, giving one row per CDR3 protein. The sample holds 800,000 or so distinct CDR3 sequences, 20% to 30% seen once. These same data were also listed under a study on T cells of mothers and their children.

Sequenced material: blood. The receptors derive from a boy younger than 18 in good health.

This clonotype was counted only a few times. CDR3 sequence: CASSLAAAQETQYF. The CDR3 DNA reads TGCGCCAGCAGCTTGGCGGCAGCCCAAGAGACCCAGTACTTC. The chain recombines TRBV5-1 with TRBJ2-5; D gene uncertain. Trimming stripped 0 bases from V and 1 base from J, with 7 bases between. CDR1 SGHRS and CDR2 YFSETQ come from the germline V gene. The CDR3 is 14 residues long.

This clonotype was seen a few times. The rearrangement links TRBV7-2 to TRBJ2-1; D remains ambiguous. The CDR3 contains 17 residues. Trimming stripped 4 bases from V and 0 bases from J, with 16 bases between. Germline values: CDR1 SGHTA, CDR2 FQGNSA. The CDR3 DNA reads TGTGCCAGCAGCTCTCGTCAGCGACCGAGCTCCTACAATGAGCAGTTCTTC. This codes for CASSSRQRPSSYNEQFF.

The rearrangement joins TRBV7-9 to TRBJ2-5, with 10 bases matching TRBD2. Germline V gene data show CDR1 as SEHNR and CDR2 as FQNEAQ (reference sequence). The CDR3 has 14 amino acids. V gave up 8 bases and J gave up 4 bases; unmatched junction bases: 7. CDR3 loop: CASSSSGRLETQYF. CDR3 DNA: TGTGCCAGCTCATCTAGCGGGAGATTAGAGACCCAGTACTTC.

With respect to this clonotype: At one end the junction does not follow the germline gene, possibly because of a read error. The CDR3, as DNA: TGCAGTGCTAGTGGCAGGGGGCCTGGAAACACCATATACTTT. Its translation: CSASGRGPGNTIYF. The chain links TRBV20-1 to TRBJ1-3, with 8 nucleotides matching TRBD1. This CDR3 contains 14 residues. Germline assignment: CDR1 DFQATT and CDR2 SNEGSKA (reference sequence).

For the CDR3, the DNA is TGCAGTGCCCGCCCTGACAGGGCCAGGGGAGTGACCCAGTACTTC. Translated: CSARPDRARGVTQYF. The chain links TRBV20-1 to TRBJ2-5, with 7 bases lining up with TRBD1. The trim removed 6 bases at V and 7 bases at J, leaving 17 bases unmatched. Germline V gives CDR1 DFQATT, CDR2 SNEGSKA (reference sequence). CDR3 length: 15 amino acids.

This clonotype was detected a few times. This chain joins TRBV30 and TRBJ1-4, with D possibly being TRBD1 (6 bases). The CDR3 spans 15 residues. Per the germline V gene, CDR1 is GTSNPN and CDR2 is SVGIG (reference sequence). V gave up 5 bases and J gave up 2 bases, with 15 bases separating them. The CDR3 protein is CAWGAGVTTNEKLFF. The CDR3, as DNA: TGTGCCTGGGGTGCAGGGGTGACGACTAATGAAAAACTGTTTTTT. The full variable domain, with the rest looked up from reference TRBV30 and TRBJ1-4, is SQTIHQWPATLVQPVGSPLSLECTVEGTSNPNLYWYRQAAGRGLQLLFYSVGIGQISSEVPQNLSASRPQDRQFILSSKKLLLSDSGFYLCAWGAGVTTNEKLFFGSGTQLSVL.

This chain joins TRBV6-6 and TRBJ1-1; 7 positions agree with TRBD1. Germline-derived CDR1 and CDR2 are MNHNY and SVGAGI (reference sequence). Trimming took 0 bases from V and 4 from J; bases not matched to a gene: 8. This CDR3 is 16 amino acids long. CDR3: CASSYSRQGGPTEAFF. CDR3 DNA: TGTGCCAGCAGTTACTCCAGACAGGGCGGACCCACTGAAGCTTTCTTT.

The chain is built from TRBV27 and TRBJ2-7, with no clear D. The CDR3 loop spans 13 amino acids. Germline V gene data show CDR1 as MNHEY and CDR2 as SMNVEV (reference sequence). The V end lost 8 bases, the J end lost 0 bases, and 11 bases lay between the germline ends. The CDR3: CASALQISYEQYF. CDR3 in DNA: TGTGCCAGCGCGTTACAGATCTCCTACGAGCAGTACTTC.

The V call is TRBV10-3, the J call TRBJ2-3; maybe TRBD1 (5 bases). V lost 1 base and J 0 bases, leaving 11 bases between the germline ends. This CDR3 contains 16 residues. Per germline, CDR1 ENHRY and CDR2 SYGVKD. The CDR3 protein is CAISEWDTGSTDTQYF. CDR3 bases: TGTGCCATCAGTGAGTGGGATACAGGTAGCACAGATACGCAGTATTTT.

This clonotype appeared a few times. The gene calls are TRBV20-1 and TRBJ2-5; possibly TRBD2 for D (5 bases). This CDR3 region has 12 residues. Germline-derived CDR1 and CDR2 are DFQATT and SNEGSKA (reference sequence). The germline V and J ends were trimmed by 4 bases and 2 bases, with 8 bases remaining between them. CDR3 region: CSANREQETQYF. In DNA form, the CDR3 reads TGCAGTGCTAATCGGGAACAAGAGACCCAGTACTTC.

This clonotype was found a few times. The chain combines TRBV12-3 or TRBV12-4 with TRBJ1-2; the match to TRBD1 covers 9 bases. V was pared by 3 bases and J by 4 bases, with 6 bases of the junction left unmatched. The CDR3 runs 15 residues. The CDR3 coding sequence is TGTGCCAGCAGTTTTCGTCCGACAGGGGGCTATGGCTACACCTTC. Its protein product is CASSFRPTGGYGYTF.

V usage is TRBV5-1 and J usage is TRBJ2-1; no clear D gene. V lost 4 bases to trimming and J lost 0 bases, with 8 bases between them. Germline loops: CDR1 SGHRS, CDR2 YFSETQ. CDR3 size: 14 residues. CDR3 amino acids: CASSPESSYNEQFF. Written as DNA, the CDR3 is TGCGCCAGCAGCCCGGAGAGCTCCTACAATGAGCAGTTCTTC.

The chain uses TRBV28 and TRBJ2-5; no clear D gene. The last part of the DNA fits TRBJ2-1 better; the J call may be wrong. The CDR3 has 11 amino acids. Germline loops: CDR1 MDHEN, CDR2 SYDVKM. This CDR3 is CASSWADEQFF. CDR3 nucleotide sequence: TGTGCCAGCAGTTGGGCCGATGAGCAGTTCTTC.

The chain carries TRBV29-1 and TRBJ2-2, with 7 bases that match TRBD1. The CDR3 covers 14 residues. CDR1 SQVTM and CDR2 ANQGSEA come from the germline V gene. J gave up 1 base and V 7 bases, and 6 bases lay outside the gene matches. This chain's CDR3 is CSARGQENTGELFF. As DNA, the CDR3 is TGCAGCGCTCGAGGACAGGAGAACACCGGGGAGCTGTTTTTT.

This clonotype was seen only a few times. The chain is built from TRBV9 and TRBJ2-5; D gene unclear. The J call may be wrong; the DNA end is better matched by TRBJ2-7. The CDR3 has 15 residues. Germline V gene data show CDR1 as SGDLS and CDR2 as YYNGEE. The CDR3 DNA reads as TGTGCCAGCAGCGTAGGGCAGTCCGCCGCCTACGAGCAGTACTTC. Translating gives CASSVGQSAAYEQYF.

This clonotype was seen more than once but under ten times. The chain uses TRBV5-4 and TRBJ2-6, with TRBD1 identical over 9 bases. The CDR3 is made up of 18 amino acids. J gave up 3 bases and V 7 bases, and 14 bases lay outside the gene matches. Germline V gene data show CDR1 as SGHNT and CDR2 as YYREEE (reference sequence). In DNA form, the CDR3 reads TGTGCCAGCCTGGAAACCGGGACAGGGTATAGTGGGGCCAACGTCCTGACTTTC. As protein: CASLETGTGYSGANVLTF.

This clonotype was counted between two and nine times. The chain joins TRBV7-9 to TRBJ1-1; D call uncertain. The V gene lost 7 bases and the J gene lost 3 bases, with 15 bases spanning the gap. The CDR3 runs 14 residues. Per germline, CDR1 SEHNR and CDR2 FQNEAQ (reference sequence). Here the CDR3 DNA reads TGTGCCAGCAACTCAGGTCTGGCGGACACTGAAGCTTTCTTT. Protein sequence: CASNSGLADTEAFF.

This clonotype showed up just a few times. This chain joins TRBV20-1 and TRBJ2-7; 8 bases align to TRBD2. CDR1 DFQATT and CDR2 SNEGSKA come from the germline V gene (reference sequence). The CDR3 runs to 17 residues. Trimming cost V 1 base and J 0 bases; bases outside gene matches: 11. This chain's CDR3 is CSARVGGTSLGSYEQYF. The CDR3, as DNA: TGCAGTGCTAGAGTTGGGGGGACTAGTTTGGGCTCCTACGAGCAGTACTTC.

V gene TRBV24-1 combines with J gene TRBJ1-2; maybe TRBD1 (6 bases). The CDR3 spans 14 residues. Trimming took off 5 bases at V and 4 bases at J, with 13 bases between the two ends. Germline V gives CDR1 KGHDR, CDR2 SFDVKD. This CDR3 is CATSADGTRYGYTF. The CDR3 DNA reads TGTGCCACCAGTGCCGACGGGACACGCTATGGCTACACCTTC.

The chain has TRBV7-9 and TRBJ1-2; D is ambiguous. In germline, CDR1 is SEHNR, CDR2 FQNEAQ (reference sequence). The CDR3 length is 15 residues. Trimming left V 5 bases short and J 7 bases short, with 20 bases between. CDR3 nucleotide sequence: TGTGCCAGCAGCGCCCAGGAGTTGTTAAAACCTGGCTACACCTTC. This sequence encodes CASSAQELLKPGYTF.

This clonotype was seen only a few times. The V call is TRBV7-9, the J call TRBJ2-1; weak D call: TRBD2 (5 bases). Trimming cost V 2 bases and J 0 bases, with 8 bases left between them. The CDR3 totals 15 residues. Per the germline V gene, CDR1 is SEHNR and CDR2 is FQNEAQ (reference sequence). CDR3 region: CASSLRTYSYNEQFF. CDR3 nucleotide sequence: TGTGCCAGCAGCTTAAGGACTTACTCCTACAATGAGCAGTTCTTC.

V gene TRBV4-3 combines with J gene TRBJ2-5, with D perhaps matching TRBD2 (6 bases). Trimming removed 2 bases at V and 5 bases at J, with 12 bases between. In germline, CDR1 is LGHNA, CDR2 YSLEER. This CDR3 spans 14 amino acids. CDR3 in DNA: TGCGCCAGCAGCCAAAGATGGGGGGAGGAGACCCAGTACTTC. Translation gives CASSQRWGEETQYF.

CDR3 protein: CSARGSAYNEQFF. CDR3 sequence (DNA): TGCAGTGCTAGAGGTAGCGCCTACAATGAGCAGTTCTTC. The chain is built from TRBV20-1 and TRBJ2-1; the D gene is possibly TRBD2 (5 bases). The CDR3 is 13 amino acids. V shed 1 base and J shed 2 bases, with 6 bases lying between them. The germline V gene has CDR1 DFQATT and CDR2 SNEGSKA (reference sequence).

This clonotype was picked up a small number of times. The V call is TRBV6-2 or TRBV6-3, the J call TRBJ2-1; D is uncertain. The CDR3 totals 13 residues. Germline loops: CDR1 MNHEY, CDR2 SVGEGT. V lost 8 bases and J lost 6, with 14 bases in between. The CDR3 region is CASRPFGRNEQFF. As DNA, the CDR3 is TGTGCCAGCCGCCCCTTCGGGCGCAATGAGCAGTTCTTC.

The sample holds a few counts of this clonotype. The J gene is TRBJ2-3, the V gene TRBV7-2; TRBD2 aligns across 13 bases. The V segment lost 3 bases and the J segment 2 bases; nucleotides outside the gene matches: 2. The CDR3 totals 16 residues. Germline CDR1 and CDR2: SGHTA and FQGNSA. The CDR3 DNA reads TGTGCCAGCAGCTTCACTAGCGGGGGGGTCACAGATACGCAGTATTTT. Encoded protein: CASSFTSGGVTDTQYF.

The chain employs TRBV5-1 and TRBJ2-7, with 8 bases that match TRBD1. Germline lookup yields CDR1 SGHRS and CDR2 YFSETQ. Trimming removed 1 base from V and 2 bases from J; junction bases left unmatched: 8. The CDR3 has 16 residues. In nucleotides, the CDR3 is TGCGCCAGCAGCTTGCCCGCCCGGACAGGGACCTACGAGCAGTACTTC. This gives the protein CASSLPARTGTYEQYF. The full variable domain, its missing parts supplied by reference TRBV5-1 and TRBJ2-7, is KAGVTQTPRYLIKTRGQQVTLSCSPISGHRSVSWYQQTPGQGLQFLFEYFSETQRNKGNFPGRFSGRQFSNSRSEMNVSTLELGDSALYLCASSLPARTGTYEQYFGPGTRLTVT.